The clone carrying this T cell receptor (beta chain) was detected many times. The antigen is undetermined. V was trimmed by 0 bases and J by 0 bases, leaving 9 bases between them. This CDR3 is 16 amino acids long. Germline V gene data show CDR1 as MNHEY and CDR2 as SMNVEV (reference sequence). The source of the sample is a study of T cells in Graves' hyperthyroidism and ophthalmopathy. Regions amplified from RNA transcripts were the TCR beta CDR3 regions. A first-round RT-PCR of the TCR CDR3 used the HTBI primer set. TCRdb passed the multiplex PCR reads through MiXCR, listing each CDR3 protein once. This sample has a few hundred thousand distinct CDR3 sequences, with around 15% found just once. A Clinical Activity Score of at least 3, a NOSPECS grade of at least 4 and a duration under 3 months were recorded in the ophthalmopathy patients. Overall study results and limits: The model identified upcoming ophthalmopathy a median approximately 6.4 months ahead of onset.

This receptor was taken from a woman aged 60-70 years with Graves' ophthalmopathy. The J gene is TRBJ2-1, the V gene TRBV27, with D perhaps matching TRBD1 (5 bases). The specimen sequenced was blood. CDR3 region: CASSLSRRGSYNEQFF. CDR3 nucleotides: TGTGCCAGCAGTTTATCGAGAAGGGGCTCCTACAATGAGCAGTTCTTC.